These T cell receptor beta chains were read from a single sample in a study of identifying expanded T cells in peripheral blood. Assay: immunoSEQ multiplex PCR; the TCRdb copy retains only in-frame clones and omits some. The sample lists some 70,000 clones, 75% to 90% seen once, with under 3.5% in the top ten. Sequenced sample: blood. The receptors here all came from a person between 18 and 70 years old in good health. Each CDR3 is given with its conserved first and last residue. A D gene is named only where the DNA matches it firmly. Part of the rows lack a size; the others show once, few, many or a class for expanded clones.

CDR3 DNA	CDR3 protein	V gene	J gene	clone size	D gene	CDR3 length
TGTGCCAGCAGCAGGGGGTTTTCCTACAATGAGCAGTTCTTC	CASSRGFSYNEQFF	TRBV7-2	TRBJ2-1	NA	NA	14
TGCGCCAGCAGCCAAGAATGGCAGTCCTACGAGCAGTACTTC	CASSQEWQSYEQYF	TRBV4-3	TRBJ2-7	NA	NA	14
TGTGCCAGCAGTCCCGAAGGGCGACAGGGAGCTGAAGCTTTCTTT	CASSPEGRQGAEAFF	TRBV2	TRBJ1-1	NA	TRBD1	15
TGTGCCAGCAGCCCTCAGGGCGGGGGTAATGAAAAACTGTTTTTT	CASSPQGGGNEKLFF	TRBV7-6	TRBJ1-4	NA	NA	15
TGTGCCAGTGGGGAATCCGGGACAGGGGGAAACATTCAGTACTTC	CASGESGTGGNIQYF	TRBV19	TRBJ2-4	NA	TRBD1	15
TGTGCCAGCAGCATTAGCGGGGGGCCCTACGAGCAGTACTTC	CASSISGGPYEQYF	TRBV7-2	TRBJ2-7	NA	TRBD2	14
TGTGCCATCAGGACAGACCTTAACACTGAAGCTTTCTTT	CAIRTDLNTEAFF	TRBV10-3	TRBJ1-1	few	NA	13
TGTGCCAGTAGCCTCACTGGGGACACTGAAGCTTTCTTT	CASSLTGDTEAFF	TRBV19	TRBJ1-1	NA	NA	13
TGTGCCAGCGCTGAAGGACAGCTTCGAACCATATATTTT	CASAEGQLRTIYF	TRBV6-1	TRBJ1-3	few	NA	13
TGTGCCAGCAGCTTGAGACAATACACCGGGGAGCTGTTTTTT	CASSLRQYTGELFF	TRBV11-3	TRBJ2-2	NA	NA	14
TGTGCCAGCAGCATCATAGCGGGAGGAACAGATACGCAGTATTTT	CASSIIAGGTDTQYF	TRBV7-9	TRBJ2-3	NA	TRBD2	15
TGTGCCAGCAGTGGCGACAGGGCCGAGCAGTACTTC	CASSGDRAEQYF	TRBV28	TRBJ2-7	NA	TRBD1	12
TGTGCCAGCAGCCTAGTATGGGACTCAACAGATACGCAGTATTTT	CASSLVWDSTDTQYF	TRBV7-2	TRBJ2-3	NA	NA	15
TGTGCCAGCAGTGGGCACAGGGGGAACACCGGGGAGCTGTTTTTT	CASSGHRGNTGELFF	TRBV2	TRBJ2-2	once	TRBD1	15
TGTGCCAGCAGCCAAGCGCTAGCGGGAGACGGGTCAGGCGAGCAGTACTTC	CASSQALAGDGSGEQYF	TRBV4-2	TRBJ2-7	NA	TRBD2	17
TGCGCCAGCAGCGCAACAGGGGAGAACACCGGGGAGCTGTTTTTT	CASSATGENTGELFF	TRBV10-2	TRBJ2-2	NA	TRBD1	15
TGCAGCGCTCGGGACAGGATCCAAGAGACCCAGTACTTC	CSARDRIQETQYF	TRBV29-1	TRBJ2-5	NA	TRBD1	13
TGTGCCAGCAGTGAAGTTAGGACAGGGTTTCGGTCCGGGGAGCTGTTTTTT	CASSEVRTGFRSGELFF	TRBV6-1	TRBJ2-2	NA	TRBD1	17
TGTGCCAGCTCCGGCCGCGATAATGAAAAACTGTTTTTT	CASSGRDNEKLFF	TRBV18	TRBJ1-4	once	NA	13
TGCAGCGTTGTTTCGGTGGCTAGGGAGGAGACCCAGTACTTC	CSVVSVAREETQYF	TRBV29-1	TRBJ2-5	NA	NA	14
TGTGCCAGCTCACCACCATCGGGAGTAAGGGGCCCGTCAGCGGGAGCCTACAATGAGCAGTTCTTC	CASSPPSGVRGPSAGAYNEQFF	TRBV18	TRBJ2-1	NA	TRBD2	22
TGTGCCAGCAGTTACTCGTCCCGGGGTACTGAGCAGTTCTTC	CASSYSSRGTEQFF	TRBV6-6	TRBJ2-1	NA	NA	14
TGTGCCAGCAGTACACATGGGGAAAAACTGTTTTTT	CASSTHGEKLFF	TRBV28	TRBJ1-4	NA	NA	12
TGTGCCTGGAGTGCGGGACAGCTTACCGGGGAAAAACTGTTTTTT	CAWSAGQLTGEKLFF	TRBV30	TRBJ1-4	NA	TRBD1	15
TGCGCCAGCAGCGGGGTCGGTTTGGTCACTGAAGCTTTCTTT	CASSGVGLVTEAFF	TRBV4-3	TRBJ1-1	NA	NA	14
TGCGCCAGCAGCCAAGTTCCGGGCCGAGAGCAGTACTTC	CASSQVPGREQYF	TRBV4-1	TRBJ2-7	NA	NA	13
TGTGCTAGTGGTTTGGGTGGCAGCCTAGCGGGTTGGGCATCCCATGAGCAGTTCTTC	CASGLGGSLAGWASHEQFF	TRBV12-5	TRBJ2-1	once	TRBD2	19
TGCAGTGCCGGGACAGGGGTTGGCTACACCTTC	CSAGTGVGYTF	TRBV20-1	TRBJ1-2	NA	TRBD1	11
TGTGCCAGCAGCCCCGGGACAGGGATTCGCTATGGCTACACCTTC	CASSPGTGIRYGYTF	TRBV11-2	TRBJ1-2	NA	TRBD1	15
TGTGCCAGCAGCGTAGCTACGGGGGCTTGGGAGCAGTTCTTC	CASSVATGAWEQFF	TRBV9	TRBJ2-1	NA	NA	14
TGCGCCAGCAGCTTGCACCAGACAGGGTATAGCAATCAGCCCCAGCATTTT	CASSLHQTGYSNQPQHF	TRBV5-1	TRBJ1-5	once	TRBD1	17
TGTGCCAGCTCACCCTGGGGTGAGACCCAGTACTTC	CASSPWGETQYF	TRBV18	TRBJ2-5	NA	NA	12
TGCGCCAGCAGCCACTCAATGCAGGCGAATCGTGGCTACACCTTC	CASSHSMQANRGYTF	TRBV4-1	TRBJ1-2	NA	NA	15
TGCGCCAGCAGCCAGTATGAGGACAGGGGGCTCGGCTACACCTTC	CASSQYEDRGLGYTF	TRBV4-1	TRBJ1-2	NA	TRBD1	15
TGCGCCAGCAGCCAAGGATTGCGGGGGGTGGATACGCAGTATTTT	CASSQGLRGVDTQYF	TRBV4-1	TRBJ2-3	NA	TRBD2	15
TGTGCCACCAGCGCGACTAGAGGATGGGTACAGGAGACCCAGTACTTC	CATSATRGWVQETQYF	TRBV15	TRBJ2-5	NA	NA	16
TGTGCCAGCAGCGCACAGGGGACTGAAAAACTGTTTTTT	CASSAQGTEKLFF	TRBV9	TRBJ1-4	NA	TRBD1	13
TGTGCCAGCAGCTTAGGGAGTGGGGGAGGGTACAATGAGCAGTTCTTC	CASSLGSGGGYNEQFF	TRBV7-2	TRBJ2-1	once	TRBD2	16
TGTGCCAGCAGGAGTGGTGTCACCTACAATGAGCAGTTCTTC	CASRSGVTYNEQFF	TRBV7-3	TRBJ2-1	NA	NA	14
TGTGCCAGCAGCTTGGAGGTGGAGGGGGGGGAAGAGACCCAGTACTTC	CASSLEVEGGEETQYF	TRBV5-4	TRBJ2-5	NA	NA	16